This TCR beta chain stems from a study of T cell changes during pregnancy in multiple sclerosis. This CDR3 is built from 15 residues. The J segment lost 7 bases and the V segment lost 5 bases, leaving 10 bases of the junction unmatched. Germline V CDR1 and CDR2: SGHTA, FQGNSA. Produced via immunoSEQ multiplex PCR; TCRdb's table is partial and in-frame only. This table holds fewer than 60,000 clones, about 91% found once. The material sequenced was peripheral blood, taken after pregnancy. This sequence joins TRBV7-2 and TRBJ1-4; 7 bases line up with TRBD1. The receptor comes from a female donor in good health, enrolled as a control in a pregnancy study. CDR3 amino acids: CASSDRQGTIEKLFF. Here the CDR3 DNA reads TGTGCCAGCAGCGATAGACAGGGAACGATTGAAAAACTGTTTTTT.